A selection of T cell receptor beta chains follows, all from one sample in a study of regulatory T cells in long-lasting Graves disease. TCRdb redid the calling of the multiplex PCR reads with MiXCR, one entry per CDR3 protein. This table holds about 400,000 distinct CDR3 sequences, 15% to 20% found once. This sample also appeared in a second study, on T cells in Graves' hyperthyroidism and ophthalmopathy.

Sample: peripheral blood mononuclear cells (PBMCs), taken at new diagnosis, from a patient treated with antithyroid drugs. The receptors shown here come from a woman under 30 with Graves disease. CDR3s leave out the opening cysteine and the closing phenylalanine or tryptophan. Each record gives: CDR3 protein, D gene, V gene, clone size, J gene. A D gene is named only where the DNA matches it firmly. The listing skips clone size in some rows; elsewhere it reads once, few, many or a size class.

ASSLARAGGSAYEQY,TRBD1,TRBV7-6,many,TRBJ2-7
ASRRTGGETQY,TRBD1,TRBV6-1,few,TRBJ2-5
ATSDLVGDNNEQF,.,TRBV24-1,many,TRBJ2-1
ASSLFDRGYGYT,TRBD1,TRBV28,many,TRBJ1-2
ASTDRIGQPQH,.,TRBV6-1,.,TRBJ1-5
SARPLRGLVDTQY,.,TRBV20-1,many,TRBJ2-3
ASGLMVNPGVTTGELF,.,TRBV12-3/TRBV12-4,.,TRBJ2-2
ASSSQGTSEYNEQF,TRBD2,TRBV5-1,few,TRBJ2-1
ASSLGWPGEQY,.,TRBV12-3/TRBV12-4,many,TRBJ2-7
ASSLEIREQY,.,TRBV7-9,many,TRBJ2-7
ASSLRLAGEQF,TRBD2,TRBV7-3,few,TRBJ2-1
ANTLDRNKVTEAF,.,TRBV6-1,.,TRBJ1-1
ASSLDAGGYNEQF,TRBD2,TRBV7-3,few,TRBJ2-1
ASSPIDRGVVYEQY,TRBD1,TRBV4-1,medium-sized,TRBJ2-7